A single sample is the source of the 13 T cell receptor beta chains below, sequenced in a study of blood T cells in healthy people across ages. Then a second PCR, running about 7 to 11 cycles, was carried out with a sample-barcoded 5' primer and a J-beta primer mix. TCRdb fed the 5' RACE reads into MiXCR, producing one record per CDR3 protein. The sample holds hundreds of thousands of distinct CDR3 sequences, roughly two fifths seen once. Sequenced input: blood. These receptors originate from a man older than 75 in good health.

In regard to this clonotype: Relative to the germline gene, one junction end is altered; a read error may explain this. The chain links TRBV7-9 to TRBJ1-2; D uncertain. This CDR3 has 13 amino acids. Germline V gene data show CDR1 as SEHNR and CDR2 as FQNEAQ (reference sequence). CDR3 protein: CASSLDSPRGYTF. The DNA for the CDR3 is TGTGCCAGCAGTTTAGACTCCCCGCGGGGCTACACCTTC.

The V gene is TRBV5-1, the J gene TRBJ1-1; the D gene is possibly TRBD1 (6 bases). Trimming pared 4 bases from V and 2 bases from J, leaving 18 bases between. Germline V lookup: CDR1 SGHRS, CDR2 YFSETQ. This CDR3 contains 16 residues. CDR3: CASSTGTPRHNTEAFF. CDR3 DNA sequence: TGCGCCAGCAGCACCGGGACACCGCGTCATAACACTGAAGCTTTCTTT.

The rearrangement links TRBV7-2 to TRBJ2-2; either TRBD1 or TRBD2 may fit D (6 bases each). With 5 bases removed from V and 4 bases from J, the gap between germline ends came to 14 bases. The CDR3 totals 15 residues. Looked up from germline, CDR1 is SGHTA and CDR2 is FQGNSA. CDR3 DNA: TGTGCCAGCAGCCAGGGGACTCGTCGCACCGGGGAGCTGTTTTTT. Protein product: CASSQGTRRTGELFF.

This clonotype was counted ten times or more. The rearrangement joins TRBV14 to TRBJ2-7; TRBD1 might be the D (5 bases). CDR3 length: 15 amino acids. The germline gives CDR1 SGHDN, CDR2 FVKESK. Trimming stripped 0 bases from V and 2 bases from J, with 11 bases between. CDR3 coding DNA: TGTGCCAGCAGCCAAGAAAGAAACAGGCCCTACGAGCAGTACTTC. This codes for CASSQERNRPYEQYF.

This clonotype was detected ten times or more. The gene calls are TRBV6-5 and TRBJ2-7; tentatively, D is TRBD1 (6 bases). CDR1 is MNHEY, CDR2 SVGAGI, per germline. The CDR3 extends over 14 amino acids. Trimming shortened V by 2 bases and J by 7 bases, and 15 bases separated the two germline ends. In DNA form, the CDR3 reads TGTGCCAGCAGTTACGGACCGGGACACGGGGAGCAGTACTTC. It encodes CASSYGPGHGEQYF.

This clonotype has more than one count but fewer than ten. The rearrangement links TRBV4-2 to TRBJ2-7; D remains ambiguous. V shed 0 bases and J shed 4 bases, with 10 bases lying between them. The length of the CDR3 is 14 residues. Germline CDR1 is LGHNA and CDR2 is YNFKEQ. The CDR3 reads CASSQELMGYEQYF. In DNA, the CDR3 is TGTGCCAGCAGCCAAGAGTTGATGGGTTACGAGCAGTACTTC.

The rearrangement joins TRBV9 to TRBJ2-7; TRBD2 matches at 8 bases. This CDR3 has 16 residues. V was pared by 0 bases and J by 0 bases, with 5 bases of the junction left unmatched. The germline V gene has CDR1 SGDLS and CDR2 YYNGEE. CDR3 residues: CASSVAWSGSSYEQYF. For the CDR3, the DNA is TGTGCCAGCAGCGTAGCTTGGAGCGGGAGCTCCTACGAGCAGTACTTC.

CDR3 coding DNA: TGCAGTGCTAACGGGGGTTTAGATAAAAACATTCAGTACTTC. Protein product: CSANGGLDKNIQYF. The chain uses TRBV20-1 and TRBJ2-4; maybe TRBD2 (6 bases). With 4 bases removed from V and 4 bases from J, the gap between germline ends came to 14 bases. The CDR3 totals 14 residues. The germline CDR1 and CDR2 sequences are DFQATT and SNEGSKA (reference sequence).

The CDR3 region has the DNA TGTGCCAGCAGTACTAGCGGGAGGGCCTCCTACGAGCAGTACTTC. As protein: CASSTSGRASYEQYF. The rearrangement links TRBV3-1 to TRBJ2-7, with TRBD2 matching over 13 bases. Germline CDR1 reads LGHDT; CDR2 reads YNNKEL (reference sequence). Germline trimming cut 6 bases from V and 0 bases from J; bases unmatched to any gene: 2. CDR3 size: 15 residues.

This clonotype was picked up a small number of times. The J gene is TRBJ2-3, the V gene TRBV28, with 12 bases lining up with TRBD1. This CDR3 contains 17 residues. V shed 6 bases and J 6 bases; nucleotides not matched to a gene: 13. Germline lookup yields CDR1 MDHEN and CDR2 SYDVKM. CDR3 region: CASSSPGTGGPVDTQYF. In nucleotides, the CDR3 is TGTGCCAGCAGCTCCCCAGGGACAGGGGGCCCTGTGGATACGCAGTATTTT.

The rearrangement links TRBV29-1 to TRBJ2-5; TRBD2 might be the D (6 bases). CDR3 length equals 11 residues. The ends were cut back, 8 bases at V and 4 bases at J, with 11 bases in the middle. Germline V lookup: CDR1 SQVTM, CDR2 ANQGSEA. CDR3 sequence: CSRLEGETQYF. The CDR3 DNA is TGCAGCCGCCTGGAGGGAGAGACCCAGTACTTC.

This clonotype was observed once. This rearrangement joins TRBV7-2 to TRBJ2-7; D is possibly TRBD2 (7 bases). This CDR3 has 16 residues. From germline, CDR1 is SGHTA and CDR2 FQGNSA. The ends were cut back, 1 base at V and 6 bases at J, with 19 bases in the middle. The DNA for the CDR3 is TGTGCCAGCAGCTTAGGGGGAGGTGGGGGGGCACGCGAGCAGTACTTC. It is translated as CASSLGGGGGAREQYF. Looking up the rest from reference TRBV7-2 and TRBJ2-7 gives the full variable domain: GAGVSQSPSNKVTEKGKDVELRCDPISGHTALYWYRQSLGQGLEFLIYFQGNSAPDKSGLPSDRFSAERTGGSVSTLTIQRTQQEDSAVYLCASSLGGGGGAREQYFGPGTRLTVT.

This clonotype has only a few counts. The chain combines TRBV6-5 with TRBJ1-4; the match to TRBD1 covers 9 bases. The CDR3 sequence is 14 residues long. CDR1 and CDR2 from the germline V gene are MNHEY and SVGAGI. Trimming at V came to 5 bases and at J to 6 bases, leaving 4 bases not matched to a gene. The CDR3 DNA follows: TGTGCCAGCAGTGGGGGGACAGGGTATGAAAAACTGTTTTTT. As protein: CASSGGTGYEKLFF.